This T cell receptor (beta chain) is from a study of spatial heterogeneity in lung cancer. Study details: As counted in raw reads, each unique TCR and UMI combination appeared more than ten times on average.

Noted time point: sample taken at primary tumor resection. Unsorted whole RNA from tumor, nontumor lung or frozen PBMC underwent sequencing. There were 72 donors, all of them untreated patients with early-stage non-small cell lung cancer. In TCRdb, the 5' RACE reads were re-called with MiXCR into one record per CDR3 protein. This table has about 36,000 distinct CDR3 sequences, less than 5.5% appearing once. This clonotype was counted ten times or more. Antigen: not known. Study observations and caveats: Ubiquitous expanded tumor TCRs surfaced in blood more at resection than they did at follow-up.

Germline V lookup: CDR1 SGHTA, CDR2 FQGNSA. V was cut by 1 base and J by 6 bases, with 10 bases left in between. The CDR3 spans 13 residues. This TCR derives from a female donor with early-stage non-small cell lung cancer. The sequencing here drew on PBMCs, taken at surgery. This chain connects TRBV7-2 to TRBJ2-7, with a possible D match to TRBD2 (5 bases). CDR3 in amino acids: CASSLGAAGEQYF. The CDR3 nucleotides are TGTGCCAGCAGCTTAGGGGCCGCGGGCGAGCAGTACTTC.